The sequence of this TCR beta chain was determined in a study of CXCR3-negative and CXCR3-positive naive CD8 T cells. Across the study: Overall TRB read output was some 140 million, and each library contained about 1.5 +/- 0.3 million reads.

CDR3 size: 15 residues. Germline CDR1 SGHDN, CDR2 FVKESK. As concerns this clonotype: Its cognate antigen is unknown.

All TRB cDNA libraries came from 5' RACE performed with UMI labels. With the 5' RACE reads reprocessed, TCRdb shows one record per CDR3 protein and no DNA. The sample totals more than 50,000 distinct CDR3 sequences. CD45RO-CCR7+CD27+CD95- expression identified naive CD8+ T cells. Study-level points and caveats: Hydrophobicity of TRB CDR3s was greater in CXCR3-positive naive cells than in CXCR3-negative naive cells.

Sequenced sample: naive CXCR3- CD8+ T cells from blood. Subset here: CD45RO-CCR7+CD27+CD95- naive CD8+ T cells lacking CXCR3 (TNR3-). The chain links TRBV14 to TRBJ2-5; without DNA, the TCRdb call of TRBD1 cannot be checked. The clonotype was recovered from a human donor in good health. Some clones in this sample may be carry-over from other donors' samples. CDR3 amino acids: CASSHRDRGPETQYF.